A selection of T cell receptor beta chains follows, all from one sample in a study of T cell repertoires in cytomegalovirus infection. Via MiXCR, TCRdb re-called the reads, giving one row per CDR3 protein. The sample carries roughly 160,000 distinct CDR3 sequences, roughly 22% recorded once. These receptors' targets are unknown. The starting material was CD8+ T cells from cultured PBMCs, obtained from culture after CMV antigen stimulation. These receptors were taken from a human donor in good health (CMV status not recorded). Some clones in this sample may be carry-over from other donors' samples. Both conserved end residues are part of each CDR3. D genes are given only for firm matches. Size is stated for part of the rows, as once, few or many counts, or as a class when the clone is expanded.

size,J,D,V,CDR3,DNA
NA,TRBJ1-2,NA,TRBV28,CASSLLGESYGYTF,TGTGCCAGCAGTTTATTAGGGGAATCCTATGGCTACACCTTC
NA,TRBJ2-2,TRBD1,TRBV20-1,CSAPPRGRWTGELFF,TGCAGTGCTCCACCCAGGGGGCGGTGGACCGGGGAGCTGTTTTTT
NA,TRBJ2-5,NA,TRBV7-8,CASSLQPSVKETQYF,TGTGCCAGCAGCTTACAGCCTAGCGTTAAAGAGACCCAGTACTTC
NA,TRBJ2-7,TRBD2,TRBV13,CASSATTSGGGYEQYF,TGTGCCAGCAGCGCAACGACTAGCGGGGGGGGCTACGAGCAGTACTTC
few,TRBJ1-1,NA,TRBV7-2,CASSLANPPWLAVGTEAFF,TGTGCCAGCAGCTTAGCGAACCCCCCCTGGTTGGCAGTCGGCACTGAAGCTTTCTTT
NA,TRBJ1-2,NA,TRBV30,CAVPSGGIYGYTF,TGTGCCGTCCCGAGCGGGGGCATCTATGGCTACACCTTC
many,TRBJ2-2,TRBD2,TRBV6-1,CASRPTSGGYTGELFF,TGTGCCAGCAGGCCAACTAGCGGGGGTTACACCGGGGAGCTGTTTTTT
NA,TRBJ1-5,NA,TRBV7-2,CASSLEGSNQPQHF,TGTGCCAGCAGTTTAGAAGGTAGCAATCAGCCCCAGCATTTT
NA,TRBJ1-1,TRBD1,TRBV12-3/TRBV12-4,CASSLTTGYTEAFF,TGTGCCAGCAGTCTCACGACAGGGTACACTGAAGCTTTCTTT
NA,TRBJ1-1,NA,TRBV12-3/TRBV12-4,CASSLGRVPMNTEAFF,TGTGCCAGCAGTTTAGGGAGGGTTCCCATGAACACTGAAGCTTTCTTT
NA,TRBJ1-6,NA,TRBV6-5,CASSYSRVPGARTNSPLHF,TGTGCCAGCAGTTACTCCCGAGTACCTGGAGCTCGAACAAATTCACCCCTCCACTTT
NA,TRBJ1-1,NA,TRBV7-6,CASSLRIQPGMNTEAFF,TGTGCCAGCAGCTTACGTATCCAGCCGGGAATGAACACTGAAGCTTTCTTT
NA,TRBJ2-2,TRBD1,TRBV5-8,CALTGGPQGASMATGELFF,TGTGCCCTCACAGGGGGACCCCAAGGCGCCAGCATGGCCACCGGGGAGCTGTTTTTT
NA,TRBJ1-5,TRBD1,TRBV6-2/TRBV6-3,CASSFSNRGINQPQHF,TGTGCCAGCAGTTTTTCGAACAGGGGGATCAATCAGCCCCAGCATTTT
NA,TRBJ1-6,NA,TRBV7-3,CASSLTTHSSYNSPLHF,TGTGCCAGCAGCTTAACTACCCATAGCTCCTATAATTCACCCCTCCACTTT
NA,TRBJ2-1,TRBD2,TRBV9,CASSVPRTSGHNEQFF,TGTGCCAGCAGCGTCCCCCGGACTAGCGGGCACAATGAGCAGTTCTTC
few,TRBJ2-2,NA,TRBV27,CASSFGSHRELFF,TGTGCCAGCAGTTTTGGTTCCCACCGGGAGCTGTTTTTT
few,TRBJ2-7,NA,TRBV5-6,CASTTVEQYF,TGTGCCAGCACCACGGTAGAGCAGTACTTC
few,TRBJ1-5,TRBD1,TRBV4-2,CASSQTGVGVEHF,TGTGCCAGCAGCCAGACAGGGGTTGGGGTGGAGCATTTT
NA,TRBJ2-3,TRBD1,TRBV25-1,CASRTGGYGDTQYF,TGTGCCAGCAGGACAGGGGGCTATGGAGATACGCAGTATTTT
few,TRBJ2-1,NA,TRBV4-3,CASSHGIEGRRSEQFF,TGCGCCAGCAGCCACGGAATTGAAGGACGGAGGAGTGAGCAGTTCTTC
few,TRBJ1-1,TRBD1,TRBV20-1,CSARDRGQSNTEAFF,TGCAGTGCTAGAGATCGGGGACAGTCGAACACTGAAGCTTTCTTT
few,TRBJ1-2,NA,TRBV12-3/TRBV12-4,CASSLAPTGNYGYTF,TGTGCCAGCAGTTTAGCCCCCACGGGGAACTATGGCTACACCTTC
NA,TRBJ2-7,NA,TRBV27,CASSFQLSTYEQYF,TGTGCCAGCAGTTTCCAATTAAGCACCTACGAGCAGTACTTC
NA,TRBJ1-1,NA,TRBV4-2,CASSQTANTEAFF,TGTGCCAGCAGCCAGACGGCGAACACTGAAGCTTTCTTT
NA,TRBJ1-2,TRBD1,TRBV4-1,CASSQGQGAYGYTF,TGCGCCAGCAGCCAAGGACAGGGCGCCTATGGCTACACCTTC
NA,TRBJ1-4,TRBD1,TRBV4-1,CASSPQMTGSDEKLFF,TGCGCCAGCAGCCCACAGATGACAGGGAGCGATGAAAAACTGTTTTTT
NA,TRBJ1-1,NA,TRBV11-2,CASSLVLQGRTNTGAFF,TGTGCCAGCAGCTTAGTCTTACAGGGACGGACGAACACTGGAGCTTTCTTT
NA,TRBJ1-6,NA,TRBV30,CAWMAGVRPSPLHF,TGTGCCTGGATGGCGGGGGTGAGGCCTTCACCCCTCCACTTT
few,TRBJ1-1,NA,TRBV7-6,CASSLEQGGVNTEAFF,TGTGCCAGCAGCTTAGAACAGGGTGGGGTGAACACTGAAGCTTTCTTT
NA,TRBJ2-7,NA,TRBV19,CASSMQGPYEQYF,TGTGCCAGTAGTATGCAGGGGCCCTACGAGCAGTACTTC
few,TRBJ2-4,TRBD1,TRBV7-6,CASSPTGETAKNIQYF,TGTGCCAGCAGCCCAACAGGGGAGACAGCCAAAAACATTCAGTACTTC
few,TRBJ2-3,NA,TRBV11-1,CASSRAGLLGDTQYF,TGTGCCAGCAGCCGAGCGGGTCTTCTGGGAGATACGCAGTATTTT
NA,TRBJ2-3,TRBD2,TRBV7-6,CASSQTSGGLIHAQYF,TGTGCCAGCAGCCAGACTAGCGGGGGCCTCATTCATGCGCAGTATTTT
NA,TRBJ1-2,NA,TRBV7-2,CASSPGQTFYGYTF,TGTGCCAGCAGCCCTGGACAGACGTTCTATGGCTACACCTTC
few,TRBJ1-1,NA,TRBV7-2,CASSLVDNTEAFF,TGTGCCAGCAGCTTAGTGGACAACACTGAAGCTTTCTTT
few,TRBJ2-5,NA,TRBV7-8,CASSPDHQETQYF,TGTGCCAGCAGCCCAGACCACCAAGAGACCCAGTACTTC
NA,TRBJ2-7,NA,TRBV5-4,CASSLGTVRYEQYF,TGTGCCAGCAGCTTAGGGACTGTGCGGTACGAGCAGTACTTC
NA,TRBJ1-3,NA,TRBV27,CASSSGGGAVGGNTIYF,TGTGCCAGCAGTTCGGGCGGGGGGGCGGTTGGTGGAAACACCATATATTTT
NA,TRBJ1-5,NA,TRBV7-9,CASSTNRVGNQPQHF,TGTGCCAGCAGCACAAACAGGGTGGGCAATCAGCCCCAGCATTTT
few,TRBJ1-2,NA,TRBV6-2/TRBV6-3,CASSYSTRDGYTF,TGTGCCAGCAGTTACTCGACCAGGGATGGCTACACCTTC
few,TRBJ1-1,NA,TRBV12-3/TRBV12-4,CASSFGEEAFF,TGTGCCAGCAGTTTCGGGGAAGAAGCTTTCTTT
few,TRBJ1-1,NA,TRBV4-3,CASSQVGGGTTAPSTEAFF,TGCGCCAGCAGCCAAGTTGGAGGGGGAACCACAGCCCCAAGCACTGAAGCTTTCTTT
few,TRBJ2-2,NA,TRBV7-2,CASSLAPESTGELFF,TGTGCCAGCAGCTTAGCGCCAGAATCCACCGGGGAGCTGTTTTTT
NA,TRBJ2-7,NA,TRBV7-2,CASSLGGVEQYF,TGTGCCAGCAGCTTAGGGGGGGTAGAGCAGTACTTC
NA,TRBJ2-1,NA,TRBV6-2/TRBV6-3,CASSYSLSGTVYNEQFF,TGTGCCAGCAGTTACTCACTTTCAGGAACCGTTTACAATGAGCAGTTCTTC
NA,TRBJ2-1,NA,TRBV6-1,CASSDIARIGAREFF,TGTGCCAGCAGTGACATTGCGAGAATCGGGGCTAGGGAGTTCTTC
NA,TRBJ1-1,NA,TRBV27,CASSLSTRQGATREAFF,TGTGCCAGCAGTTTATCTACGAGGCAAGGGGCCACCCGGGAAGCTTTCTTT
few,TRBJ1-5,TRBD1,TRBV4-1,CASRGGAGQPQHF,TGCGCCAGCCGAGGGGGCGCGGGTCAGCCCCAGCATTTT
few,TRBJ2-3,TRBD2,TRBV2,CASSEEWLAGGLGRTDTQYF,TGTGCCAGCAGTGAAGAGTGGCTAGCGGGGGGTCTGGGACGCACAGATACGCAGTATTTT
NA,TRBJ2-1,TRBD1,TRBV19,CASSMTGYSYNEQFF,TGTGCCAGTAGTATGACAGGGTACTCCTACAATGAGCAGTTCTTC
few,TRBJ2-5,NA,TRBV11-2,CASSGLGRTSETQYF,TGTGCCAGCAGCGGACTGGGACGGACCTCAGAGACCCAGTACTTC
few,TRBJ1-1,NA,TRBV12-3/TRBV12-4,CASSPPWNTEAFF,TGTGCCAGCAGTCCTCCGTGGAACACTGAAGCTTTCTTT
NA,TRBJ1-1,TRBD1,TRBV7-2,CTAQDRGPTEAFF,TGTACCGCTCAGGACAGGGGACCCACTGAAGCTTTCTTT
few,TRBJ1-4,NA,TRBV24-1,CATSDRRSGDNEKLFF,TGTGCCACCAGTGACCGGAGATCAGGGGATAATGAAAAACTGTTTTTT